Described below is a single T cell receptor (beta chain) sequence and its context. Antigen unknown. This sample is drawn from a study of shared clonotypes between healthy human individuals. Healthy adults negative for HIV, lacking recent acute infections or vaccinations, served as donors. Genomic DNA of each subset was evenly split across several immunoSEQ plates. Generated by immunoSEQ multiplex PCR, the TCRdb table keeps only in-frame clones and is missing some. The sample carries some 95,000 clones, 67% recorded once. This CDR3 spans 15 amino acids. Trimming at V came to 0 bases and at J to 6 bases, leaving 4 bases not matched to a gene. Germline V gene lookup returns CDR1 MRHNA and CDR2 SNTAGT. The study, taken as a whole, reports: The rarefaction results pointed to incomplete sorted-subset sequencing despite large depth.

The V call is TRBV6-4, the J call TRBJ2-1, with 8 bases aligning to TRBD1. This sequence originates from a man under 40 in good health. Sequencing input: memory CD8+ T cells sorted from blood. Subset in this sample: CD45RO+ cells pooled with CCR7-negative TemRA cells. Here the CDR3 reads CASSDSITGGNEQFF. In DNA form, the CDR3 reads TGTGCCAGCAGTGACTCTATTACAGGGGGCAATGAGCAGTTCTTC.